This T cell receptor beta chain was retrieved from a study of blood T cell repertoires in COVID-19. Methods used by the authors: Amplification from reference gene primers served as the basis for estimated nucleated cell counts. Repertoires were generated with immunoSEQ multiplex PCR, while TCRdb's copy carries only in-frame clones and drops some. V, J and clone size derive from that table, while D and trimming were established from the DNA sequence. The data hold about 200,000 clones, with more than 75% observed a single time. The CDR3 loop spans 16 amino acids. Germline loops: CDR1 SGHRS, CDR2 YFSETQ. V was pared by 2 bases and J by 4 bases, with 18 bases between.

Sequencing used peripheral blood. The J gene is TRBJ1-2, the V gene TRBV5-1, with TRBD1 as a possible D gene (6 bases). The sequence was obtained from a woman aged 40-49 years with COVID-19, enrolled during active disease. The CDR3 bases are TGCGCCAGCAGCTTATCTACAGGGTATGAGGGCTATGGCTACACCTTC. This sequence encodes CASSLSTGYEGYGYTF.